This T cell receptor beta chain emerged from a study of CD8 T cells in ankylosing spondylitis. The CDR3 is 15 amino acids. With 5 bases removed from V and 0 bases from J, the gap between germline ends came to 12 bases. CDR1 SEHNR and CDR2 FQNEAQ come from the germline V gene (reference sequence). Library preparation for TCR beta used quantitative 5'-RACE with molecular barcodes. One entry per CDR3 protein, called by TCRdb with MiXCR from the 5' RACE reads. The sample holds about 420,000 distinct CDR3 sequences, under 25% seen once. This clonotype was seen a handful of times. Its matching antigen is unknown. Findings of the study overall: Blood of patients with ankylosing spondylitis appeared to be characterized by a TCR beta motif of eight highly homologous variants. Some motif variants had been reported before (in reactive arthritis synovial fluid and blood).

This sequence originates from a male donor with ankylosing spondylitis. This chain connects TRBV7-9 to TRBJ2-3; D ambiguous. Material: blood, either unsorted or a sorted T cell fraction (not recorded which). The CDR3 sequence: CASSPYEESTDTQYF. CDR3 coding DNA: TGTGCCAGCAGCCCCTACGAAGAGAGCACAGATACGCAGTATTTT. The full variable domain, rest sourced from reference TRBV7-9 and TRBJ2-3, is DTGVSQNPRHKITKRGQNVTFRCDPISEHNRLYWYRQTLGQGPEFLTYFQNEAQLEKSRLLSDRFSAERPKGSFSTLEIQRTEQGDSAMYLCASSPYEESTDTQYFGPGTRLTVL.